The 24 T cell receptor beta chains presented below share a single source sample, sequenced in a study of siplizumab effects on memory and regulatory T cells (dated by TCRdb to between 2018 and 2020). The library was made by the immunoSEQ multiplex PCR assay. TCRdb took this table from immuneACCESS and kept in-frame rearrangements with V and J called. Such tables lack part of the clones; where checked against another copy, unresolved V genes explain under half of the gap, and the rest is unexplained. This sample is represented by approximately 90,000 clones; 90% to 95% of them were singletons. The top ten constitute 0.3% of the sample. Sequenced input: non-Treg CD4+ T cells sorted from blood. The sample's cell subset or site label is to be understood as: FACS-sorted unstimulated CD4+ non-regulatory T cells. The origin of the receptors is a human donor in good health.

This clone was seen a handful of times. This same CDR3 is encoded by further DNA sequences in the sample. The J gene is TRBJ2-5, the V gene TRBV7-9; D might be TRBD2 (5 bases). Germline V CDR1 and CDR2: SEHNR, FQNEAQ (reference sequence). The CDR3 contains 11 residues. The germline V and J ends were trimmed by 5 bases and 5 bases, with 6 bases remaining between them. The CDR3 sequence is CASSRGETQYF. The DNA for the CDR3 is TGTGCCAGCAGCCGGGGTGAGACCCAGTACTTC. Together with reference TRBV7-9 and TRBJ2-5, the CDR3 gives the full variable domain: DTGVSQNPRHKITKRGQNVTFRCDPISEHNRLYWYRQTLGQGPEFLTYFQNEAQLEKSRLLSDRFSAERPKGSFSTLEIQRTEQGDSAMYLCASSRGETQYFGPGTRLLVL.

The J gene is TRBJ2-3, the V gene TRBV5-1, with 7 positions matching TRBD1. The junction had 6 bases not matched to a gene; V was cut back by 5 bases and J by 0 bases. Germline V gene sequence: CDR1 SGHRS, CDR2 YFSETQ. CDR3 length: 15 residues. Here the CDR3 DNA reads TGCGCCAGCAGGGACAGGAGGTCTAGCACAGATACGCAGTATTTT. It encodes CASRDRRSSTDTQYF.

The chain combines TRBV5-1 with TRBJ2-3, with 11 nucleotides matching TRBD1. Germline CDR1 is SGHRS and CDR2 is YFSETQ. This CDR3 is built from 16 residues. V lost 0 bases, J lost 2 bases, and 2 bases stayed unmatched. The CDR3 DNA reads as TGCGCCAGCAGCTTGGGCGGACAGGGGGCCACAGATACGCAGTATTTT. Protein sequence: CASSLGGQGATDTQYF. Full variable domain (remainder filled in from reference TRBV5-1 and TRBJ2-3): KAGVTQTPRYLIKTRGQQVTLSCSPISGHRSVSWYQQTPGQGLQFLFEYFSETQRNKGNFPGRFSGRQFSNSRSEMNVSTLELGDSALYLCASSLGGQGATDTQYFGPGTRLTVL.

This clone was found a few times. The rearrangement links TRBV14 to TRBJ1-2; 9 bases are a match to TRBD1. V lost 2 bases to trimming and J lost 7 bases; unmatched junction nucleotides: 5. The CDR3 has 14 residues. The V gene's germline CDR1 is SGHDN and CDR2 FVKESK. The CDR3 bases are TGTGCCAGCAGCCAAACACAGGGGGCATCTGGCTACACCTTC. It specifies CASSQTQGASGYTF.

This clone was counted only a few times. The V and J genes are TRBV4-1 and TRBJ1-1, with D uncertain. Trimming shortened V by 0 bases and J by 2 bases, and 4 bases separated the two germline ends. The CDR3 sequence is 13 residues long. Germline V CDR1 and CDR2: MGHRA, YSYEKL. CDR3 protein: CASSQDSNTEAFF. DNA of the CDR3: TGCGCCAGCAGCCAAGATTCCAACACTGAAGCTTTCTTT.

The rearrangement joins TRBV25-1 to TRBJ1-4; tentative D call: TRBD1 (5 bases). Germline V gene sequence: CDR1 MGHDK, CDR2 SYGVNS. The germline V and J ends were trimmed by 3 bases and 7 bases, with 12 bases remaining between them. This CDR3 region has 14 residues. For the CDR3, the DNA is TGTGCCAGCAGTGAGGAGGGTAGGGGTGAAAAACTGTTTTTT. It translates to CASSEEGRGEKLFF.

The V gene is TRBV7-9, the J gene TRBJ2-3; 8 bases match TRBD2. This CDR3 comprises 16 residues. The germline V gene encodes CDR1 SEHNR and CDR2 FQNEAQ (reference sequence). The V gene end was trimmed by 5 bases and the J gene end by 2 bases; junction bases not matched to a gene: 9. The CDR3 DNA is TGTGCCAGCAGCACAGGACTAGCACCAAACACAGATACGCAGTATTTT. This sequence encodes CASSTGLAPNTDTQYF. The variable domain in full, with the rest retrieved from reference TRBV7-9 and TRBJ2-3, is DTGVSQNPRHKITKRGQNVTFRCDPISEHNRLYWYRQTLGQGPEFLTYFQNEAQLEKSRLLSDRFSAERPKGSFSTLEIQRTEQGDSAMYLCASSTGLAPNTDTQYFGPGTRLTVL.

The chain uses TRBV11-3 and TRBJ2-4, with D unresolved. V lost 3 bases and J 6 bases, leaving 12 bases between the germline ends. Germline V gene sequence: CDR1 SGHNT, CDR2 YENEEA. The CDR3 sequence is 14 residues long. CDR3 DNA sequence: TGTGCCAGCAGCTTGCATGCCACGGGAAACATTCAGTACTTC. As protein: CASSLHATGNIQYF.

Written as DNA, the CDR3 is TGCGCCAGCAGCCGAGGGACAGCACAAGAGACCCAGTACTTC. Its translation: CASSRGTAQETQYF. This sequence joins TRBV5-1 and TRBJ2-5, with 7 positions matching TRBD1. Germline trimming cut 4 bases from V and 2 bases from J; bases unmatched to any gene: 5. The CDR3 covers 14 residues. Germline CDR1 SGHRS, CDR2 YFSETQ.

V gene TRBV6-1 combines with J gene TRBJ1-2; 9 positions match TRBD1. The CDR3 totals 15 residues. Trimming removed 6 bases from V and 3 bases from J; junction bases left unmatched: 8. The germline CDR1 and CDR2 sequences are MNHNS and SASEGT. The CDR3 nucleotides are TGTGCCAGCAGGGAACAGGGGGCCAGGTACTATGGCTACACCTTC. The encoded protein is CASREQGARYYGYTF.

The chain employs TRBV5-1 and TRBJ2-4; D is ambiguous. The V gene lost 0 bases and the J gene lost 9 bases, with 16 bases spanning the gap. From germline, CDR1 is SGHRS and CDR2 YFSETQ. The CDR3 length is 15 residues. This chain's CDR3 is CASSLAGSPQSIQYF. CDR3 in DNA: TGCGCCAGCAGCTTGGCCGGCTCCCCCCAGTCCATTCAGTACTTC. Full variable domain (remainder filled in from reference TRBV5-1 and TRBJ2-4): KAGVTQTPRYLIKTRGQQVTLSCSPISGHRSVSWYQQTPGQGLQFLFEYFSETQRNKGNFPGRFSGRQFSNSRSEMNVSTLELGDSALYLCASSLAGSPQSIQYFGAGTRLSVL.

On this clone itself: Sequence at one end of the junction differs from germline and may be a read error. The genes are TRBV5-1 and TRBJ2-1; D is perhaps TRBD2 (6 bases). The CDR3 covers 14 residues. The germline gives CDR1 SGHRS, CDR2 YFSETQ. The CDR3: CASTLGGPRNEQFF. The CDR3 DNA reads TGCGCCAGCACCTTGGGGGGTCCTAGGAATGAGCAGTTCTTC. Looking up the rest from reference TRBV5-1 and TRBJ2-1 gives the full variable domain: KAGVTQTPRYLIKTRGQQVTLSCSPISGHRSVSWYQQTPGQGLQFLFEYFSETQRNKGNFPGRFSGRQFSNSRSEMNVSTLELGDSALYLCASTLGGPRNEQFFGPGTRLTVL.

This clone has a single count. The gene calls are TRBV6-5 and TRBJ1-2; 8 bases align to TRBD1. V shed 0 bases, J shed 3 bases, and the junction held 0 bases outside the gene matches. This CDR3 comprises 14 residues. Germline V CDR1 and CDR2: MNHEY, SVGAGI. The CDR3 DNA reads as TGTGCCAGCAGTTACTCACAGGGGGACTATGGCTACACCTTC. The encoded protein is CASSYSQGDYGYTF.

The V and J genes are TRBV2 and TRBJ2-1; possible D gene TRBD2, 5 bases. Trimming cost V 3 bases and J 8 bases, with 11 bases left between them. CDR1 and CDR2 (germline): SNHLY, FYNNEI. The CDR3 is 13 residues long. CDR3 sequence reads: CASSEDFRDEQFF. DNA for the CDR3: TGTGCCAGCAGTGAGGACTTTCGAGATGAGCAGTTCTTC.

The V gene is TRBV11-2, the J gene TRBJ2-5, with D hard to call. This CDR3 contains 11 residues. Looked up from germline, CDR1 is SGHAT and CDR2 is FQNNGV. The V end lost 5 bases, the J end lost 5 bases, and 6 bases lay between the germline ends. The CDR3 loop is CASSQMETQYF. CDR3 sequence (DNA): TGTGCCAGCAGCCAGATGGAGACCCAGTACTTC.

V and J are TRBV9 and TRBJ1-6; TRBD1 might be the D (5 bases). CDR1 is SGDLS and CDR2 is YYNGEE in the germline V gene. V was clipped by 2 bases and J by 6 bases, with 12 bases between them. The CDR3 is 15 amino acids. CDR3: CASSVGGDSNSPLHF. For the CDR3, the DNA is TGTGCCAGCAGCGTTGGAGGGGATAGTAATTCACCCCTCCACTTT.

The CDR3 reads CASSLDLDQGYEQFF. The CDR3 region has the DNA TGTGCCAGCAGCTTAGATTTAGACCAGGGCTATGAGCAGTTCTTC. The rearrangement joins TRBV11-2 to TRBJ2-1; D is perhaps TRBD1 (5 bases). V lost 0 bases and J 8 bases, leaving 14 bases between the germline ends. The CDR3 loop spans 15 amino acids. In germline, CDR1 is SGHAT, CDR2 FQNNGV.

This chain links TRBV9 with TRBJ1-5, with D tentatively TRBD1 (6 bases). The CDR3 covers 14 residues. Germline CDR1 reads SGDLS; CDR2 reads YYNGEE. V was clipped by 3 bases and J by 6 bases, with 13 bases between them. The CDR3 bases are TGTGCCAGCAGCGCCCGGGGGGCTGGTCAGCCCCAGCATTTT. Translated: CASSARGAGQPQHF.

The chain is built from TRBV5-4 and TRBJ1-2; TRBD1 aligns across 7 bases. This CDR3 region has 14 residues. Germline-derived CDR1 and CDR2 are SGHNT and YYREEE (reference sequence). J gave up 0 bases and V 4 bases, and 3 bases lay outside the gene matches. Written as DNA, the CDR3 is TGTGCCAGCAGCCGGGACAGCGCTAACTATGGCTACACCTTC. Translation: CASSRDSANYGYTF.

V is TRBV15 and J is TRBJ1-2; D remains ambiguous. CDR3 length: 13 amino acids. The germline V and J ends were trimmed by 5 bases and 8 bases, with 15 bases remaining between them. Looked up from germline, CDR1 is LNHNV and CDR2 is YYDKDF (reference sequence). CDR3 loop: CATSPRRTDGYTF. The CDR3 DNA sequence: TGTGCCACCAGCCCTCGACGGACGGACGGCTACACCTTC.

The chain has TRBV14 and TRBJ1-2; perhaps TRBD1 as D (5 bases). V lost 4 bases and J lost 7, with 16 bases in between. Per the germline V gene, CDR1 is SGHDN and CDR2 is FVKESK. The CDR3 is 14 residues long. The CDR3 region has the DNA TGTGCCAGCAGCCGTAATCAGGGAATAAGTGGCTACACCTTC. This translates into CASSRNQGISGYTF.

CDR3 bases: TGCGCCAGCAAGAAAGGGGTCGACACACGCTCCTACGAGCAGTACTTC. Its protein product is CASKKGVDTRSYEQYF. The chain links TRBV5-1 to TRBJ2-7; tentatively, D is TRBD1 (5 bases). The CDR3 sequence is 16 residues long. Germline V gives CDR1 SGHRS, CDR2 YFSETQ. V lost 6 bases to trimming and J lost 0 bases, with 19 bases between them.

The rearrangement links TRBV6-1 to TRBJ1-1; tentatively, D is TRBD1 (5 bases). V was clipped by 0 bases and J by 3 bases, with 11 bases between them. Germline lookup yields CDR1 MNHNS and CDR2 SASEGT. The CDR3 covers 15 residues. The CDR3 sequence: CASSEASRGYTEAFF. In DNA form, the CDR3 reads TGTGCCAGCAGTGAAGCTTCTAGGGGTTACACTGAAGCTTTCTTT.

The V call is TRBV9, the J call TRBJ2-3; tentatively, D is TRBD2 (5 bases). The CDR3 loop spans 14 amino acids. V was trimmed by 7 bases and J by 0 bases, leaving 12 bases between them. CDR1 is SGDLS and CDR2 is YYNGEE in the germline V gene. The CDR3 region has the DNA TGTGCCAGCGGAGGACTTACTAGCACAGATACGCAGTATTTT. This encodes CASGGLTSTDTQYF.